In its sample, the clone carrying this T cell receptor (beta chain) was seen many times. Molecular barcoded adaptors covering alpha/delta and beta/gamma chains were used on 400 ng RNA. A single record per CDR3 protein comes from TCRdb applying MiXCR to the reads. The table includes some 41,000 distinct CDR3 sequences, roughly an eighth detected once. The data were taken from a study of read filtering for tumor transcriptome and immune sequencing. Study-wide context: 8 patients were R-ISS I, some 15 were R-ISS II, over 5 were R-ISS III. DNase treatment preceded whole-transcriptome library preparation. Per sample, TCR-region reads ranged about 4 to 10.27 million by IR-seq, roughly 75 to 1273 by RNA-seq.

Per the germline V gene, CDR1 is KGHSH and CDR2 is LQKENI. The CDR3 is made up of 19 amino acids. V was pared by 3 bases and J by 2 bases, with 23 bases between. The sequencing input was a population of CD138-negative cells sorted from bone marrow. The chain joins TRBV18 to TRBJ2-1; maybe TRBD2 (7 bases). The clonotype originates from a donor at least 40 years old with multiple myeloma. CDR3 amino acids: CASSPPRGPERKAYNEQFF. The CDR3 DNA reads TGTGCCAGCTCACCCCCGCGGGGGCCCGAAAGGAAGGCCTACAATGAGCAGTTCTTC.